The present TCR beta chain was sequenced within a study of regulatory T cells in long-lasting Graves disease. Findings and caveats of the study: Whereas new patients shared 800 to 1,000 public clonotypes, persistent patients shared more, at under 3,500.

Time point described: newly diagnosed GD, antithyroid drugs for less than 3 months. With RNA extracted from PBMCs as input, the TCR library was made. Collection of peripheral blood (roughly 9 milliliters) was done using EDTA tubes. In its sample, this clonotype was seen many times. Its antigen is undetermined. In building TCR beta libraries, iRepertoire HTBI primers were used together with Arm-PCR of CDR3 regions. Each CDR3 protein is one row after TCRdb ran MiXCR on the multiplex PCR reads. The table has 350,000 to 450,000 distinct CDR3 sequences, roughly 12% seen once. This sample was shared with a second study, whose subject was T cells in Graves' hyperthyroidism and ophthalmopathy. In that study: Investigators excluded patients with uncontrolled infection, other autoimmune disease, pregnancy or lactation. HTBI primers were the set used in a first-round RT-PCR of the TCR CDR3.

This specimen consisted of peripheral blood mononuclear cells (PBMCs), obtained at new diagnosis, from a patient treated with antithyroid drugs. The sequence derives from a woman aged 18-35 years with Graves disease.

Here the CDR3 reads CSVGGGETQYF. The CDR3 nucleotides read TGCAGCGTGGGGGGAGGCGAGACCCAGTACTTC. The rearrangement links TRBV29-1 to TRBJ2-5; a possible D gene is TRBD2 (6 bases). The CDR3 totals 11 residues. Looked up from germline, CDR1 is SQVTM and CDR2 is ANQGSEA. The V gene lost 6 bases and the J gene lost 5 bases, with 10 bases spanning the gap.